This T cell receptor beta chain derives from a study of beta chain features in type 1 diabetes. Study-wide points: Shorter templates may be favored by PCR, equally so in patients and controls. A pattern of fewer insertions and more deletions at VDJ junctions was seen in type 1 diabetes patients.

As every portion of the isolated RNA was reverse transcribed, the sequencing read expressed TCRB transcripts. Method: immunoSEQ multiplex PCR; TCRdb's copy keeps in-frame clones and lacks some. The sample consists of some 220,000 clones, under 13% of them appearing once. CDR3 size: 13 residues. Germline V lookup: CDR1 SNHLY, CDR2 FYNNEI. V shed 6 bases and J shed 1 base, with 9 bases lying between them. Regarding this clone: Its antigen is still unknown.

The chain couples TRBV2 to TRBJ1-1, with a possible D match to TRBD1 (5 bases). This receptor was obtained from a man between 18 and 35 years old in good health. The sequencing input was central memory CD4+ T cells from blood. DNA for the CDR3: TGTGCCAGCAGAGCGGGACGGAACACTGAAGCTTTCTTT. Translation: CASRAGRNTEAFF.